This TCR beta chain derives from a study of blood T cell repertoires in COVID-19. Across the whole study: The United States, Italy and Spain provided the acute and convalescent COVID-19 samples. PBMCs, B-cell-depleted T cells, or T cells were the source of the cDNA or gDNA that made up the material.

Original methodology: The assay estimated nucleated cells by amplifying reference gene primers. This table comes from immunoSEQ multiplex PCR, and its TCRdb copy is limited to in-frame clones, with some not included. V and J calls and clone size follow that table, whereas D and trimming were derived from the DNA. The top ten hold approximately 3.4% of the sample, which has roughly 62,000 clones, 82% seen once. V lost 0 bases and J 6 bases, leaving 6 bases between the germline ends. The CDR3 has 13 residues. The germline V gene encodes CDR1 SGHDN and CDR2 FVKESK. The chain recombines TRBV14 with TRBJ1-5; TRBD1 is a possible D gene (5 bases). The specimen sequenced was peripheral blood. The sequence came from a man aged 60 to 69 with acute or convalescent COVID-19. In nucleotides, the CDR3 is TGTGCCAGCAGCCAAGAAAGGGGTCAGCCCCAGCATTTT. Its translation: CASSQERGQPQHF.